The TCR beta chain described here comes from a study of blood T cell repertoires in COVID-19. V lost 0 bases, J lost 0 bases, and 13 bases lay in between. The CDR3 sequence is 17 residues long. The germline CDR1 and CDR2 sequences are LNHDA and SQIVND (reference sequence). Here immunoSEQ multiplex PCR was the method, and the copy in TCRdb shows in-frame clones only, minus some. This sample has about 160,000 clones, with more than 75% found just once. V and J are TRBV19 and TRBJ2-3; tentative D call: TRBD1 (5 bases). The material sequenced was peripheral blood. The TCR was taken from a man aged 35 to 55 with acute or convalescent COVID-19. This CDR3 is CASSIDWRRVSTDTQYF. The CDR3 DNA sequence: TGTGCCAGTAGTATAGATTGGCGCAGGGTAAGCACAGATACGCAGTATTTT.